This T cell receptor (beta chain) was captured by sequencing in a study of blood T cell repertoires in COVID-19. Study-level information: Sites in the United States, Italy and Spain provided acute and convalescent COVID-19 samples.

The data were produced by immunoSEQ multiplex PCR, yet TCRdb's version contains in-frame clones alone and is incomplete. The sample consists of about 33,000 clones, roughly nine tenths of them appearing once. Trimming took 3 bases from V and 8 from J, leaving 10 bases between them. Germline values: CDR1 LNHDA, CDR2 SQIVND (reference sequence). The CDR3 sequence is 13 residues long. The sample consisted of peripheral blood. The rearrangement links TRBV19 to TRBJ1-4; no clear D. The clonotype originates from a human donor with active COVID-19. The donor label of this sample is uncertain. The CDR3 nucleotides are TGTGCCAGTAGTATTGCGGACTGGGAAAAACTGTTTTTT. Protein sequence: CASSIADWEKLFF.